This T cell receptor (beta chain) was identified during a study of cytomegalovirus exposure and HLA in healthy donors. The V end lost 6 bases, the J end lost 7 bases, and 15 bases lay between the germline ends. The CDR3 runs to 12 residues. Germline CDR1 and CDR2: SQVTM and ANQGSEA. Vbeta (60) and Jbeta (13) primers were used in the PCR. Authors' processing steps: In a later analysis, of some 80 million unique beta chains, 9 million to 11 million appeared in at least two donors. TCRdb's table, derived via immunoSEQ multiplex PCR, lists solely in-frame clones and lacks some. The V and J calls and the clone size are those of that table, but D and trimming were determined from the DNA. The sample holds approximately 110,000 clones, roughly 82% seen once.

The source is a woman between 55 and 75 years old in good health and CMV-seropositive. The sample comprised PBMCs. The V call is TRBV29-1, the J call TRBJ1-2; perhaps TRBD1 as D (5 bases). The CDR3 sequence: CSVEGSGGGYTF. CDR3 coding DNA: TGCAGCGTGGAGGGCAGTGGGGGTGGCTACACCTTC.